This T cell receptor beta chain was identified in a study of Graves' ophthalmopathy and Graves' hyperthyroidism. Amplified TCR beta CDR3 regions were obtained using RNA transcripts as template. HTBI-primed RT-PCR formed the first round, and a multiplex PCR formed the second. Each CDR3 protein is one row after TCRdb ran MiXCR on the multiplex PCR reads. The sample has about 380,000 distinct CDR3 sequences; 15% are singletons. Overall study findings and caveats: The 13-signature model separated ophthalmopathy from stable hyperthyroidism at approximately 91% sensitivity and 80% to 84% specificity.

Aged 18 to 65, hyperthyroidism patients had new diagnoses of under 2 months' duration. This clonotype has at least ten counts. As yet, its antigen is unknown. Germline V gene sequence: CDR1 SGHRS, CDR2 YFSETQ. Unmatched junction bases numbered 9, after V lost 4 bases and J lost 0 bases. This CDR3 region has 16 residues. Sequences were obtained from peripheral blood. This sequence joins TRBV5-1 and TRBJ2-7; 8 bases align to TRBD1. The source is a woman between 18 and 29 years old with stable Graves' hyperthyroidism. The CDR3 reads CASSREPQGGSYEQYF. The CDR3 DNA reads TGCGCCAGCAGCCGAGAACCACAGGGGGGCTCCTACGAGCAGTACTTC.